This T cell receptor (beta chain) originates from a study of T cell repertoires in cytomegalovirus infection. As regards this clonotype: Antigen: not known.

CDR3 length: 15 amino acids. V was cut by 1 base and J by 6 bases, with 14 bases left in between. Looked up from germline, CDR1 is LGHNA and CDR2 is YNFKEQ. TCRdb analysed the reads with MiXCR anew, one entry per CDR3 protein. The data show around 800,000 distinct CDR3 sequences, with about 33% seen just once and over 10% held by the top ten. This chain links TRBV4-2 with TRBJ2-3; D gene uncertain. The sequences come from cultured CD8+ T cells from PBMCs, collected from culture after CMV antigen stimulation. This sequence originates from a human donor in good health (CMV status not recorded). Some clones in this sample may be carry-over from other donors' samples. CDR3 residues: CASSQVEPIGDTQYF. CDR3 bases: TGTGCCAGCAGCCAAGTAGAGCCGATCGGGGATACGCAGTATTTT.